The 14 T cell receptor beta chains presented below share a single source sample, sequenced in a study of shared clonotypes between healthy human individuals. The method was immunoSEQ multiplex PCR; TCRdb's version includes in-frame clones alone and lacks a portion of them. The sample lists 600,000 to 750,000 clones, roughly 78% occurring once. The sample consisted of memory CD4+ T cells sorted from blood. Sample subset: CD45RA-negative fraction. The receptors were sampled from a woman aged 25 to 39 in good health.

This clone was seen only once. J is TRBJ2-5 and V is TRBV7-3, with 7 nucleotides matching TRBD1. V trimming: 6 bases; J trimming: 1 base; junction bases outside the gene matches: 5. The CDR3 loop spans 14 amino acids. Germline assignment: CDR1 SGHTA and CDR2 FQGTGA. The CDR3 here is CASSPGQAQETQYF. The CDR3 bases are TGTGCCAGCAGTCCAGGACAGGCCCAAGAGACCCAGTACTTC.

This clone was picked up one time. The chain has TRBV7-3 and TRBJ2-5; either TRBD1 or TRBD2 may supply D (5 bases each). CDR3 length equals 14 residues. Trimming took 4 bases from V and 1 from J, leaving 10 bases between them. Germline-derived CDR1 and CDR2 are SGHTA and FQGTGA. The CDR3, as DNA: TGTGCCAGCAGCTCGGGACCCACCCAAGAGACCCAGTACTTC. Translation: CASSSGPTQETQYF.

This clone was detected once. One end of the junction fails to match germline, which may point to a read error. V usage is TRBV19 and J usage is TRBJ1-1, with TRBD1 matching 7 bases. The V gene's germline CDR1 is LNHDA and CDR2 SQIVND (reference sequence). This CDR3 has 15 residues. In nucleotides, the CDR3 is TGTGCCAGTAGTGTAGACAGGGCAGCGAACACTGAAGCTTTCTTT. Amino acid sequence: CASSVDRAANTEAFF.

The chain recombines TRBV11-2 with TRBJ1-2; D unclear. Trimming pared 3 bases from V and 7 bases from J, leaving 12 bases between. The CDR3 length is 13 residues. Germline CDR1 reads SGHAT; CDR2 reads FQNNGV. In DNA, the CDR3 is TGTGCCAGCAGCTTCTCGGGGTTGGGTGGCTACACCTTC. Residues: CASSFSGLGGYTF.

This clone has a single count. The chain couples TRBV18 to TRBJ2-2; 8 positions match TRBD1. After removal of 5 bases from V and 4 bases from J, the junction contained 6 bases not matched to a gene. This CDR3 comprises 15 residues. Germline CDR1 reads KGHSH; CDR2 reads LQKENI. The CDR3 coding sequence is TGTGCCAGCTCAACGGACAGGGACCCCACCGGGGAGCTGTTTTTT. It codes for CASSTDRDPTGELFF.

This clone has only a few counts. The same CDR3 can be traced to other DNA sequences in this sample. V usage is TRBV6-1 and J usage is TRBJ1-5; tentative D call: TRBD1 (5 bases). The length of the CDR3 is 14 residues. Germline CDR1 and CDR2: MNHNS and SASEGT. The V gene lost 3 bases and the J gene lost 2 bases, with 8 bases spanning the gap. CDR3 sequence reads: CASSEGRGNQPQHF. CDR3 bases: TGTGCCAGCAGTGAGGGACGGGGCAATCAGCCCCAGCATTTT.

The chain recombines TRBV5-6 with TRBJ2-2, with D perhaps being TRBD1 or TRBD2 (6 bases each). V lost 4 bases and J lost 1, with 14 bases in between. CDR3 length: 16 residues. Germline V gene lookup returns CDR1 SGHDT and CDR2 YYEEEE. The CDR3 loop is CASSPGGGLNTGELFF. CDR3 in DNA: TGTGCCAGCAGCCCCGGTGGGGGGCTGAACACCGGGGAGCTGTTTTTT.

This chain links TRBV5-4 with TRBJ2-7; 11 bases map to TRBD2. The CDR3 spans 15 residues. Looked up from germline, CDR1 is SGHNT and CDR2 is YYREEE (reference sequence). V dropped 3 bases and J dropped 4; count of bases not matched to a gene: 6. This CDR3 reads CASSSGTSGAYEQYF. In nucleotides, the CDR3 is TGTGCCAGCAGCTCGGGGACTAGCGGTGCGTACGAGCAGTACTTC.

The chain's CDR3 is CASSSSVGTMGYTF. The CDR3 region has the DNA TGTGCCAGCAGCTCTAGCGTGGGAACTATGGGCTACACCTTC. The chain joins TRBV11-2 to TRBJ1-2; no reliable D call. V lost 4 bases to trimming and J lost 8 bases, with 17 bases between them. The germline CDR1 and CDR2 sequences are SGHAT and FQNNGV. The CDR3 has 14 amino acids.

The chain uses TRBV11-1 and TRBJ1-1, with D perhaps TRBD1 (6 bases). The CDR3 contains 13 residues. The V gene lost 5 bases and the J gene lost 9 bases, with 16 bases spanning the gap. The germline CDR1 and CDR2 sequences are SGHAT and FQDESV (reference sequence). Here the CDR3 DNA reads TGTGCCAGCAGCCCCGTCGGGACAAAAAAAGCTTTCTTT. The encoded protein is CASSPVGTKKAFF.

The chain couples TRBV27 to TRBJ1-1; possible D gene TRBD1, 6 bases. The germline V gene encodes CDR1 MNHEY and CDR2 SMNVEV (reference sequence). CDR3 length: 13 residues. Between the trimmed V and J ends, which lost 10 bases and 2 bases, there was a span of 14 bases. In DNA, the CDR3 is TGTGCCACAAAAAGGGGGACAAACACTGAAGCTTTCTTT. Amino acids: CATKRGTNTEAFF.

The sample holds a few counts of this clone. V gene TRBV7-2 combines with J gene TRBJ2-1, with D possibly matching TRBD2 (6 bases). The CDR3 runs to 14 residues. V was clipped by 1 base and J by 7 bases, with 11 bases between them. CDR1 is SGHTA and CDR2 is FQGNSA in the germline V gene. CDR3 DNA sequence: TGTGCCAGCAGCTTAGGCGTCGCGGGGAATGAGCAGTTCTTC. This translates into CASSLGVAGNEQFF.

This clone was detected a few times. Other DNA sequences in this sample translate to the same CDR3. The chain uses TRBV5-1 and TRBJ2-3; D possibly corresponds to TRBD1 (5 bases). The CDR3 runs to 16 residues. V lost 0 bases and J lost 3, with 14 bases in between. CDR1 is SGHRS and CDR2 is YFSETQ in the germline V gene. CDR3 sequence reads: CASSLAQGVVTDTQYF. The CDR3 region has the DNA TGCGCCAGCAGCTTGGCCCAGGGTGTCGTTACAGATACGCAGTATTTT.

The rearrangement uses TRBV6-1 and TRBJ2-7; TRBD1 matches at 9 bases. The V segment lost 2 bases and the J segment 6 bases; nucleotides outside the gene matches: 14. Germline lookup yields CDR1 MNHNS and CDR2 SASEGT. The CDR3 spans 17 residues. The CDR3 DNA reads as TGTGCCAGCAGTGAAAGAAATTACGGGACAGGGTTCGGCGAGCAGTACTTC. This sequence encodes CASSERNYGTGFGEQYF.